In this sample, the clone carrying this T cell receptor beta chain turned up a few times. Its antigen is currently unknown. CDR3-region Arm-PCR and iRepertoire HTBI primers produced the TCR beta libraries. One entry per CDR3 protein, called by TCRdb with MiXCR from the multiplex PCR reads. The sample shows about 470,000 distinct CDR3 sequences, under 15% of them seen only once. The sample is drawn from a study of regulatory T cells in long-lasting Graves disease. Time point of the sample: newly diagnosed GD, antithyroid drugs for less than 3 months. Generation of the TCR library employed RNA extracted from PBMCs. An approximately 10-milliliter sample of peripheral blood was drawn into EDTA tubes. Trimming cost V 7 bases and J 6 bases, with 14 bases left between them. CDR3 length: 13 amino acids. Germline CDR1 SGHRS, CDR2 YFSETQ. Study-wide results and limits: The study examined only peripheral blood, not thyroid tissue.

The sample was also reused in another study, on T cells in Graves' hyperthyroidism and ophthalmopathy. That study reports: Also found in blood were most expanded thyroid clonotypes above 0.001.

This chain links TRBV5-1 with TRBJ2-1; D is perhaps TRBD2 (5 bases). Sequencing used peripheral blood mononuclear cells (PBMCs), obtained at new diagnosis, from a patient treated with antithyroid drugs. The TCR sequence derives from a woman aged 30 to 39 with Graves disease. CDR3 coding DNA: TGCGCCAGCTCCGAGTTAGGACTCAATGAGCAGTTCTTC. It yields the protein CASSELGLNEQFF.